This T cell receptor (beta chain) was retrieved from a study of T cells after yellow fever vaccination. This CDR3 region has 15 residues. Germline V gene lookup returns CDR1 SNHLY and CDR2 FYNNEI. Via MiXCR, TCRdb re-called the 5' RACE reads, giving one row per CDR3 protein. The sample shows approximately 600,000 distinct CDR3 sequences, more than 9% of them seen only once. About this clonotype itself: One end of the junction varies from germline; a read error may be responsible.

The genes are TRBV2 and TRBJ1-1; tentatively, D is TRBD1 (6 bases). The sequenced sample was PBMCs, obtained on the day of the yellow fever booster vaccination. This clonotype originated in a man under 40 who received the YFV17D yellow fever vaccine. CDR3 in amino acids: CASSEALQGPAEAFF. The CDR3 DNA follows: TGTGCCAGCAGCGAAGCACTACAGGGTCCCGCTGAAGCTTTCTTT.